One and the same sample provided the 25 T cell receptor beta chains below, sequenced in a study of T-cell reconstitution after alpha-beta-depleted transplantation in children. Construction of the TCRbeta library involved unique molecular identifiers. TCRdb reprocessed the PCR reads with MiXCR, giving one entry per CDR3 protein. The sample contains hundreds of thousands of distinct CDR3 sequences, over 15% of which appear only once. This specimen consisted of PBMCs from the stem cell graft donor, obtained from the stem cell graft. These receptor sequences come from a human donor who donated a stem cell graft to a child with acute myeloid leukemia.

This clonotype was seen repeatedly, ten times or more. The V call is TRBV6-1, the J call TRBJ1-5; D uncertain. Trimming shortened V by 8 bases and J by 5 bases, and 10 bases separated the two germline ends. Germline assignment: CDR1 MNHNS and CDR2 SASEGT. The CDR3 totals 12 residues. The DNA of the CDR3 is TGTGCCAGCGAGGAGGGCTATCAGCCCCAGCATTTT. It codes for CASEEGYQPQHF.

This clonotype was found many times. The J gene is TRBJ2-7, the V gene TRBV12-3 or TRBV12-4; TRBD1 might be the D (5 bases). V was clipped by 1 base and J by 0 bases, with 13 bases between them. The length of the CDR3 is 16 residues. CDR3 residues: CASSLDWGDISYEQYF. In nucleotides, the CDR3 is TGTGCCAGCAGTTTAGACTGGGGCGATATCTCCTACGAGCAGTACTTC.

This chain links TRBV2 with TRBJ2-5, with TRBD1 identical over 10 bases. The germline V gene encodes CDR1 SNHLY and CDR2 FYNNEI. J was trimmed by 4 bases and V by 10 bases; bases with no gene match: 12. The CDR3 has 15 residues. CDR3 coding DNA: TGTGCCACGCCGTATGGAGACAGGGGGCGAGAGACCCAGTACTTC. This codes for CATPYGDRGRETQYF. Full variable domain (rest looked up from reference TRBV2 and TRBJ2-5): EPEVTQTPSHQVTQMGQEVILRCVPISNHLYFYWYRQILGQKVEFLVSFYNNEISEKSEIFDDQFSVERPDGSNFTLKIRSTKLEDSAMYFCATPYGDRGRETQYFGPGTRLLVL.

This clonotype appeared many times. The gene calls are TRBV28 and TRBJ2-7, with D perhaps matching TRBD1 or TRBD2 (6 bases each). Per the germline V gene, CDR1 is MDHEN and CDR2 is SYDVKM. This CDR3 comprises 13 residues. V gave up 4 bases and J gave up 4 bases, with 11 bases separating them. This CDR3 is CASSSEGVYEQYV. The DNA of the CDR3 is TGTGCCAGCAGTTCGGAGGGGGTATACGAGCAGTACGTC.

This clonotype was seen at least ten times. The chain couples TRBV6-1 to TRBJ1-6; D perhaps matches TRBD1 (5 bases). Germline loops: CDR1 MNHNS, CDR2 SASEGT. The V end lost 6 bases, the J end lost 0 bases, and 15 bases lay between the germline ends. This CDR3 is 17 amino acids long. CDR3 loop: CASRGGDASSYNSPLHF. In DNA, the CDR3 is TGTGCCAGCAGGGGAGGGGACGCGAGCTCCTATAATTCACCCCTCCACTTT.

This clonotype has a handful of counts. The rearrangement uses TRBV20-1 and TRBJ2-1; unclear D gene. Germline loops: CDR1 DFQATT, CDR2 SNEGSKA (reference sequence). V lost 6 bases to trimming and J lost 5 bases, with 11 bases between them. There are 12 residues in the CDR3. CDR3 nucleotide sequence: TGCAGTGCGCGGCATTGGCACAATGAGCAGTTCTTC. It yields the protein CSARHWHNEQFF.

This clonotype has at least ten counts. The rearrangement joins TRBV20-1 to TRBJ1-2; the D gene is possibly TRBD1 (6 bases). This CDR3 comprises 12 residues. Trimming took off 1 base at V and 4 bases at J, with 7 bases between the two ends. Germline lookup yields CDR1 DFQATT and CDR2 SNEGSKA (reference sequence). The DNA of the CDR3 is TGCAGTGCTAGAGGGACAGCCTATGGCTACACCTTC. Translating it yields CSARGTAYGYTF.

This clonotype was seen a few times. J is TRBJ2-1 and V is TRBV6-2 or TRBV6-3; a possible D gene is TRBD1 (6 bases). V lost 2 bases to trimming and J lost 9 bases, with 14 bases between them. Germline V gives CDR1 MNHEY, CDR2 SVGEGT. The length of the CDR3 is 14 residues. The CDR3 DNA reads as TGTGCCAGCAGTTACCTGGCAGGGGCGACTGAGCAGTTCTTC. This sequence encodes CASSYLAGATEQFF.

This clonotype was observed at least ten times. The chain is built from TRBV5-5 and TRBJ1-5, with D hard to call. Germline values: CDR1 SGHKS, CDR2 YYEKEE (reference sequence). The V end was cut by 4 bases, the J end by 5 bases, with 10 bases between. The CDR3 extends over 13 amino acids. The DNA of the CDR3 is TGTGCCAGCAGCCCTGACCCCGATCAGCCCCAGCATTTT. It codes for CASSPDPDQPQHF.

This clonotype was detected only a few times. This rearrangement joins TRBV4-2 to TRBJ1-1; no reliable D call. V was trimmed by 3 bases and J by 1 base, leaving 9 bases between them. Per the germline V gene, CDR1 is LGHNA and CDR2 is YNFKEQ. The CDR3 is made up of 14 amino acids. The CDR3 sequence is CASSHSIPNTEAFF. The CDR3, as DNA: TGTGCCAGCAGCCACAGTATTCCGAACACTGAAGCTTTCTTT.

This clonotype occurred once. With a much larger clone just one base away, this may be a read error. J is TRBJ2-1 and V is TRBV5-5; D possibly matches TRBD1 or TRBD2 (5 bases each). The CDR3 is made up of 16 amino acids. V lost 0 bases, J lost 0 bases, and 10 bases lay in between. The germline V gene has CDR1 SGHKS and CDR2 YYEKEE (reference sequence). The CDR3 DNA follows: TGTGCCAGCAGCTTGGAGGGGACCCACTCCTACAATGAGCAGTTCTTC. This translates into CASSLEGTHSYNEQFF.

The J gene is TRBJ2-1, the V gene TRBV20-1; D is ambiguous. CDR3 length: 16 residues. From germline, CDR1 is DFQATT and CDR2 SNEGSKA (reference sequence). V was cut by 1 base and J by 6 bases, with 19 bases left in between. The CDR3 loop is CSARVTANSLGNEQFF. In nucleotides, the CDR3 is TGCAGTGCTAGAGTTACAGCCAACTCCCTAGGCAATGAGCAGTTCTTC.

Ten or more counts support this clonotype. The gene calls are TRBV7-2 and TRBJ2-5, with TRBD2 matching over 11 bases. The CDR3 has 14 residues. Looked up from germline, CDR1 is SGHTA and CDR2 is FQGNSA. The J segment lost 7 bases and the V segment lost 4 bases, leaving 5 bases of the junction unmatched. CDR3 residues: CASSSSGGRGTQYF. As DNA, the CDR3 is TGTGCCAGCAGCTCTAGCGGGGGGCGTGGGACCCAGTACTTC.

This clonotype was counted ten times or more. The rearrangement links TRBV5-6 to TRBJ1-5; no clear D gene. Trimming removed 4 bases from V and 7 bases from J, with 9 bases in between. The V gene's germline CDR1 is SGHDT and CDR2 YYEEEE. The CDR3 loop spans 12 amino acids. CDR3 DNA sequence: TGTGCCAGCAGCCCAACACGCCAGCCCCAGCATTTT. Its protein product is CASSPTRQPQHF.

The rearrangement uses TRBV20-1 and TRBJ1-2; D gene uncertain. Trimming left V 3 bases short and J 1 base short, with 12 bases between. Per the germline V gene, CDR1 is DFQATT and CDR2 is SNEGSKA (reference sequence). The CDR3 totals 14 residues. CDR3 DNA sequence: TGCAGTGCTAGTATATTGAGGGATAACTATGGCTACACCTTC. Translated, it gives CSASILRDNYGYTF.

This clonotype occurred many times. The rearrangement joins TRBV20-1 to TRBJ1-2; D might be TRBD1 (5 bases). V was cut by 1 base and J by 4 bases, with 13 bases left in between. The CDR3 covers 14 residues. CDR1 DFQATT and CDR2 SNEGSKA come from the germline V gene (reference sequence). Here the CDR3 reads CSARANRIPYGYTF. Here the CDR3 DNA reads TGCAGTGCTAGAGCTAACAGGATCCCCTATGGCTACACCTTC.

This rearrangement joins TRBV12-5 to TRBJ2-1; unclear D gene. The CDR3 is 12 amino acids. The germline V gene encodes CDR1 LGHNT and CDR2 FRNRAP. Trimming removed 6 bases at V and 4 bases at J, with 7 bases between. CDR3 bases: TGTGCTAGTGGCCTTGGGTACAATGAGCAGTTCTTC. This codes for CASGLGYNEQFF.

The table lists this clonotype with a few counts. V gene TRBV7-9 combines with J gene TRBJ2-7; 8 bases agree with TRBD2. Germline V gene sequence: CDR1 SEHNR, CDR2 FQNEAQ (reference sequence). The CDR3 length is 13 residues. With V trimmed by 6 bases and J by 5 bases, 6 bases remained unmatched. Written as DNA, the CDR3 is TGTGCCAGCAGAGGACTAGCACTCCACGAGCAGTACTTC. Translating it yields CASRGLALHEQYF.

The CDR3 sequence is CSASTGGTYNEQFF. CDR3 in DNA: TGCAGTGCTAGCACGGGCGGCACCTACAATGAGCAGTTCTTC. The rearrangement links TRBV20-1 to TRBJ2-1; D gene unclear. This CDR3 region has 14 residues. In germline, CDR1 is DFQATT, CDR2 SNEGSKA (reference sequence). V was pared by 3 bases and J by 2 bases, with 11 bases between.

This clonotype was recorded many times. The chain joins TRBV5-1 to TRBJ2-7, with D maybe TRBD1 (5 bases). Germline-derived CDR1 and CDR2 are SGHRS and YFSETQ. The V end lost 7 bases, the J end lost 3 bases, and 14 bases lay between the germline ends. The CDR3 has 13 amino acids. The CDR3: CASGVQADYEQYF. The DNA for the CDR3 is TGCGCCAGCGGCGTACAGGCTGACTACGAGCAGTACTTC.

The chain links TRBV3-1 to TRBJ2-2, with D possibly being TRBD1 (6 bases). V was shortened by 0 bases and J by 6 bases, with 20 bases between the two germline ends. CDR3 size: 18 residues. Germline values: CDR1 LGHDT, CDR2 YNNKEL (reference sequence). The CDR3 sequence is CASSQDKAGRGWAGELFF. The DNA for the CDR3 is TGTGCCAGCAGCCAAGATAAGGCCGGCAGGGGATGGGCCGGGGAGCTGTTTTTT.

This clonotype was found a few times. The V gene is TRBV12-3 or TRBV12-4, the J gene TRBJ1-1, with a weak D call TRBD1 (6 bases). The CDR3 has 16 amino acids. With 4 bases removed from V and 0 bases from J, the gap between germline ends came to 15 bases. The chain's CDR3 is CASSWGVDSMNTEAFF. The CDR3 coding sequence is TGTGCCAGCAGTTGGGGGGTGGACAGTATGAACACTGAAGCTTTCTTT.

The chain links TRBV10-3 to TRBJ2-3; D is ambiguous. Germline-derived CDR1 and CDR2 are ENHRY and SYGVKD. This CDR3 region has 12 residues. With 11 bases removed from V and 1 base from J, the gap between germline ends came to 10 bases. The CDR3 loop is CASGGGTDTQYF. CDR3 DNA sequence: TGTGCCTCCGGCGGAGGCACAGATACGCAGTATTTT.

This clonotype occurred many times. V and J are TRBV5-1 and TRBJ1-2, with D possibly TRBD1 on 5 matching bases. V was pared by 0 bases and J by 6 bases, with 12 bases between. The CDR3 totals 14 residues. The germline V gene encodes CDR1 SGHRS and CDR2 YFSETQ. The CDR3 coding sequence is TGCGCCAGCAGCTTGGACGGGGGAAGCAATGGCTACACCTTC. It encodes CASSLDGGSNGYTF.

This clonotype occurred a few times. The V gene is TRBV6-6, the J gene TRBJ2-7; 9 bases are a match to TRBD1. CDR3 length equals 13 residues. CDR1 is MNHNY, CDR2 SVGAGI, per germline (reference sequence). V lost 6 bases, J lost 6 bases, and 6 bases stayed unmatched. CDR3 in amino acids: CASRLQGAREQYF. DNA of the CDR3: TGTGCCAGCAGATTACAGGGGGCTCGCGAGCAGTACTTC.